Each of the 13 T cell receptor beta chains below was sequenced from the same sample in a study of T cell changes during pregnancy in multiple sclerosis. Profiled with immunoSEQ multiplex PCR; TCRdb holds only in-frame clones, not every one. The table records 45,000 to 55,000 clones, about 90% of them present only once. The specimen was CD4+ T cells from peripheral blood mononuclear cells, collected after pregnancy. These receptors were obtained from a female donor with multiple sclerosis, enrolled in a pregnancy study.

This clone was picked up one time. This rearrangement joins TRBV4-2 to TRBJ2-3; 10 bases align to TRBD2. The CDR3 runs 17 residues. V shed 1 base and J 2 bases; nucleotides not matched to a gene: 6. Germline CDR1 and CDR2: LGHNA and YNFKEQ. The CDR3 sequence: CASSQAASGSNTDTQYF. The CDR3 DNA sequence: TGTGCCAGCAGCCAAGCAGCTAGCGGGAGTAACACAGATACGCAGTATTTT.

The chain uses TRBV5-4 and TRBJ1-4; no firm D call. This CDR3 is built from 13 residues. CDR1 and CDR2 from the germline V gene are SGHNT and YYREEE (reference sequence). Trimming stripped 5 bases from V and 3 bases from J, with 8 bases between. The CDR3 bases are TGTGCCAGCAGAGAGATATCTAATGAAAAACTGTTTTTT. This encodes CASREISNEKLFF.

The genes are TRBV29-1 and TRBJ1-2, with D possibly being TRBD1 (6 bases). With 5 bases removed from V and 4 bases from J, the gap between germline ends came to 11 bases. The germline CDR1 and CDR2 sequences are SQVTM and ANQGSEA. The CDR3 is made up of 12 amino acids. The CDR3 nucleotides read TGCAGCGTTAGGGGACAATTCTATGGCTACACCTTC. As protein: CSVRGQFYGYTF.

The chain employs TRBV7-2 and TRBJ2-5; 10 nucleotides align to TRBD2. Germline CDR1 reads SGHTA; CDR2 reads FQGNSA. V lost 1 base, J lost 1 base, and 9 bases stayed unmatched. This CDR3 has 18 amino acids. The CDR3 DNA reads as TGTGCCAGCAGCTTAGTGGCTAGCGGGAGTTACAGCCAAGAGACCCAGTACTTC. Its protein is CASSLVASGSYSQETQYF. The full variable domain, rest sourced from reference TRBV7-2 and TRBJ2-5, is GAGVSQSPSNKVTEKGKDVELRCDPISGHTALYWYRQSLGQGLEFLIYFQGNSAPDKSGLPSDRFSAERTGGSVSTLTIQRTQQEDSAVYLCASSLVASGSYSQETQYFGPGTRLLVL.

The chain employs TRBV18 and TRBJ1-1; 9 positions agree with TRBD1. The CDR3 spans 17 residues. V was pared by 4 bases and J by 0 bases, with 9 bases of the junction left unmatched. In germline, CDR1 is KGHSH, CDR2 LQKENI. The CDR3 reads CASSQVPGQGLNTEAFF. CDR3 in DNA: TGTGCCAGCTCACAGGTACCGGGACAGGGACTGAACACTGAAGCTTTCTTT.

V usage is TRBV29-1 and J usage is TRBJ2-2; 7 nucleotides match TRBD1. The V gene end was trimmed by 5 bases and the J gene end by 0 bases; junction bases not matched to a gene: 6. The CDR3 is made up of 15 amino acids. From germline, CDR1 is SQVTM and CDR2 ANQGSEA. The chain's CDR3 is CSVKRQGANTGELFF. The CDR3 bases are TGCAGCGTTAAGCGGCAGGGGGCGAACACCGGGGAGCTGTTTTTT.

The chain links TRBV7-3 to TRBJ2-5, with TRBD2 matching over 11 bases. The CDR3 runs to 13 residues. Trimming removed 1 base from V and 13 bases from J; junction bases left unmatched: 5. CDR1 and CDR2 (germline): SGHTA, FQGTGA. This CDR3 reads CASSLKGSGRVYF. CDR3 sequence (DNA): TGTGCCAGCAGCTTAAAGGGTAGCGGGAGGGTGTACTTC.

This chain joins TRBV29-1 and TRBJ2-1; D is ambiguous. CDR3 size: 13 residues. V dropped 4 bases and J dropped 5 bases, with 12 bases sitting between them. Germline CDR1 is SQVTM and CDR2 is ANQGSEA. CDR3: CSVVFPVHNEQFF. CDR3 in DNA: TGCAGCGTTGTTTTTCCAGTCCACAATGAGCAGTTCTTC.

The rearrangement uses TRBV7-6 and TRBJ2-7, with 10 bases lining up with TRBD2. CDR1 is SGHVS, CDR2 FNYEAQ, per germline. The CDR3 is 16 amino acids. With 5 bases clipped from V and 6 bases from J, the junction kept 13 bases outside the gene matches. CDR3 in DNA: TGTGCCAGCAGCCCCAACGGGCTAGCGGGAGTGGCCGAGCAGTACTTC. As protein: CASSPNGLAGVAEQYF.

The V call is TRBV21-1, the J call TRBJ1-4; the table gives TRBD1 as D, unverified against the DNA. TRBV21-1 is given as a pseudogene. This CDR3 region has 15 residues. For the CDR3, the DNA is TGTGCCAGCAGCGCATACAGGGCGTCTAATGAAAAACTGTTTTTT. Translated: CASSAYRASNEKLFF.

The chain joins TRBV12-5 to TRBJ2-5, with 10 positions matching TRBD2. Germline lookup yields CDR1 LGHNT and CDR2 FRNRAP. The V and J ends lost 1 base and 3 bases, in that order; junction bases with no gene match: 2. This CDR3 is 15 amino acids long. CDR3 sequence: CASGLGTSGKETQYF. In nucleotides, the CDR3 is TGTGCTAGTGGTTTGGGGACTAGCGGAAAAGAGACCCAGTACTTC.

The chain uses TRBV7-2 and TRBJ1-3; 7 bases agree with TRBD1. Looked up from germline, CDR1 is SGHTA and CDR2 is FQGNSA. The CDR3 runs 14 residues. J gave up 0 bases and V 4 bases, and 0 bases lay outside the gene matches. The DNA of the CDR3 is TGTGCCAGCAGCTGGGACAGCTCTGGAAACACCATATATTTT. Translation gives CASSWDSSGNTIYF.

This clone was seen a single time. The chain is built from TRBV29-1 and TRBJ2-5; perhaps TRBD1 as D (5 bases). The J call is doubtful: the DNA matches TRBJ2-7 better. The CDR3 contains 15 residues. Per germline, CDR1 SQVTM and CDR2 ANQGSEA. CDR3 protein: CSVVKGTGPSYEQYF. In DNA form, the CDR3 reads TGCAGCGTTGTTAAGGGAACAGGCCCCTCCTACGAGCAGTACTTC.